The TCR beta chain under discussion was sequenced for a study of OX40 agonist ivuxolimab in advanced cancers. On the study more broadly: Six ivuxolimab dose levels, 0.01 to 10 mg/kg, were given intravenously every 2 weeks. Points from the study as a whole: Compared with CD4+, CD8+ T cells on average had more expanded clones. In a subset of nonresponders, normalized T-cell clonal expansion was also low.

The repertoire was sequenced with immunoSEQ multiplex PCR; TCRdb's copy has only in-frame clones and lacks some. Of roughly 60,000 clones listed, 70% to 90% are singletons. The V gene's germline CDR1 is SGHRS and CDR2 YFSETQ. Between the trimmed V and J ends, which lost 4 bases and 1 base, there was a span of 14 bases. This CDR3 has 15 amino acids. As concerns this clone: Antigen: not known.

The rearrangement links TRBV5-1 to TRBJ2-5, with D perhaps given as TRBD1 or TRBD2 (5 bases each). The sample consisted of CD4+ or CD8+ T cells sorted from blood, taken in a trial of the OX40 agonist ivuxolimab. This receptor was obtained from an adult with an advanced solid tumor such as melanoma, head and neck, liver or kidney cancer. The CDR3 loop reads CASSARAGTQETQYF. The CDR3 region has the DNA TGCGCCAGCAGCGCTCGGGCAGGGACCCAAGAGACCCAGTACTTC.